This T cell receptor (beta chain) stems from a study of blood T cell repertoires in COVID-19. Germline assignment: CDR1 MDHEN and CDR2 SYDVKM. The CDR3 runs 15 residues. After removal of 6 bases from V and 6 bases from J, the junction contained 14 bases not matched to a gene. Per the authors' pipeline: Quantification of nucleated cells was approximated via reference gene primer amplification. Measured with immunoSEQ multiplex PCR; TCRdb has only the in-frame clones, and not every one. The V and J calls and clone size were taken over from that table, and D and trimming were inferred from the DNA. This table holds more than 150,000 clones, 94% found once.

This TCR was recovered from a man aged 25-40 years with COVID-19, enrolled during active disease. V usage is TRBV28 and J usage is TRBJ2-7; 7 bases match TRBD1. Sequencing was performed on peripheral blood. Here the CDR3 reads CASRTGGGQVIEQYF. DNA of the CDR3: TGTGCCAGCAGAACCGGTGGCGGACAGGTTATCGAGCAGTACTTC. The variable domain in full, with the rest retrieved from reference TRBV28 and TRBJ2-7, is DVKVTQSSRYLVKRTGEKVFLECVQDMDHENMFWYRQDPGLGLRLIYFSYDVKMKEKGDIPEGYSVSREKKERFSLILESASTNQTSMYLCASRTGGGQVIEQYFGPGTRLTVT.